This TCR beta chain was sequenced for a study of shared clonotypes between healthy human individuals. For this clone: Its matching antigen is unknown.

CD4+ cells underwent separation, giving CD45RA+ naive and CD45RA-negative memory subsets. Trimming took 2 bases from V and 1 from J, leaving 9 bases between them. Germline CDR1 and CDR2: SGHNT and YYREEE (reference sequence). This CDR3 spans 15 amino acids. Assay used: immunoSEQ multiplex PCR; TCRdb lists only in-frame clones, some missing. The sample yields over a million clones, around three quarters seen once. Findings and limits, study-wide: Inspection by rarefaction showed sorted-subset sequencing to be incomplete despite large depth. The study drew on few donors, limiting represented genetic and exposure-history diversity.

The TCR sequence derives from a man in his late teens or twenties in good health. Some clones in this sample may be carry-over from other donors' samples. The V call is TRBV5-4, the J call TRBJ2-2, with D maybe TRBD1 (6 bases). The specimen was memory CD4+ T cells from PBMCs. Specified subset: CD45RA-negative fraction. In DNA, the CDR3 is TGTGCCAGCAGCTTTTCAGGGGTGAACACCGGGGAGCTGTTTTTT. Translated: CASSFSGVNTGELFF.